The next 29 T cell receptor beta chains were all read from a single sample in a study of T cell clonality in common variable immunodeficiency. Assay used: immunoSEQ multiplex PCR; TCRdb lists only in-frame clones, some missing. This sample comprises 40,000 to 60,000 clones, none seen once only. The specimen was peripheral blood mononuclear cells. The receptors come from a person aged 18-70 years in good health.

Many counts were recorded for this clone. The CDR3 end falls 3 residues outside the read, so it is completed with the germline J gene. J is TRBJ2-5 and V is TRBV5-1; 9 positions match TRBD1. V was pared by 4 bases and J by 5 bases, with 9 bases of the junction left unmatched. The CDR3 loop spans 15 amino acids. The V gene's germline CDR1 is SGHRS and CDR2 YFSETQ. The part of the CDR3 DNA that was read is TGCGCCAGCAGCCCGGGACAGGGAACTTGGGAGACC. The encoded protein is CASSPGQGTWET. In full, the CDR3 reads CASSPGQGTWETQYF.

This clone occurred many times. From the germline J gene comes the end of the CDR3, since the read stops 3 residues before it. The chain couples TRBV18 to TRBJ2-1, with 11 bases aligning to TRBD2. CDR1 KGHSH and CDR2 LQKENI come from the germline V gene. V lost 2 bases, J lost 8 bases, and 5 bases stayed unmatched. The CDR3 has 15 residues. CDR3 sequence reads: CASSPGLAGGDEQFF. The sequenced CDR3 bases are TGTGCCAGCTCACCAGGGCTAGCGGGAGGTGATGAG.

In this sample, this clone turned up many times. The CDR3 reads CSASVANTPNYGYTF. CDR3 DNA, as far as it was read: TGCAGTGCCTCCGTAGCGAACACTCCTAACTATGGC. The chain links TRBV20-1 to TRBJ1-2; D is uncertain. The read ends 3 residues early relative to the CDR3; the germline J gene fills the gap. The CDR3 consists of 15 residues. The germline V gene encodes CDR1 DFQATT and CDR2 SNEGSKA (reference sequence). V was trimmed by 6 bases and J by 0 bases, leaving 17 bases between them.

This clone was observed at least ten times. Incomplete CDR3 DNA: TGCAGTGCTGTGGACAGGGAGACCTCCTACGAG. Protein: CSAVDRETSYE. In full, the CDR3 reads CSAVDRETSYEQYF. The chain recombines TRBV20-1 with TRBJ2-7; 8 nucleotides match TRBD1. Coverage ceases 3 residues before the CDR3 finishes, and the germline J gene fills in the end. CDR3 size: 14 residues. The V and J ends lost 5 bases and 0 bases, in that order; junction bases with no gene match: 6. Germline V gene data show CDR1 as DFQATT and CDR2 as SNEGSKA (reference sequence).

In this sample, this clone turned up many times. CDR3 loop: CSATAGGLTYEQYF. The sequenced CDR3 bases are TGCAGTGCTACAGCGGGGGGCCTAACCTACGAG. The chain combines TRBV20-1 with TRBJ2-7, with 9 bases that match TRBD2. Read coverage stops 3 residues before the CDR3 terminus; the germline J gene supplies the remainder. Trimming cost V 4 bases and J 2 bases; bases outside gene matches: 6. Germline lookup yields CDR1 DFQATT and CDR2 SNEGSKA (reference sequence). The CDR3 length is 14 residues.

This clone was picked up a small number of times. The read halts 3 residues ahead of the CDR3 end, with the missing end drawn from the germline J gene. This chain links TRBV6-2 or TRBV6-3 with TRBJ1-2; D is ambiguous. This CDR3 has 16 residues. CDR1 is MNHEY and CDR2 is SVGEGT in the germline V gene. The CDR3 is CASSSDNPFVPYDYTF. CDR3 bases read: TGTGCCAGCAGTTCCGACAATCCCTTCGTCCCTTACGAC.

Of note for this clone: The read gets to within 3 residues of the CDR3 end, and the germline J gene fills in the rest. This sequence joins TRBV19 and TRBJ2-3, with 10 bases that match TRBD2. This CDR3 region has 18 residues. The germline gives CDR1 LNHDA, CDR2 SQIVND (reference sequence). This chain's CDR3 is CASSIGLAGEGFQETQYF. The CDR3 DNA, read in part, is TGTGCCAGTAGTATTGGGCTAGCGGGAGAGGGATTTCAAGAGACG.

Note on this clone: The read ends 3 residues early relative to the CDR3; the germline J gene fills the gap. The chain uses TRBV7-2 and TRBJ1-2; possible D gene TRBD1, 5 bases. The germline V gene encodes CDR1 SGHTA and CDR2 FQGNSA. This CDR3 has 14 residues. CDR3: CASSLVPQGADYTF. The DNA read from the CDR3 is TGTGCCAGCAGCTTAGTCCCGCAGGGAGCCGAC. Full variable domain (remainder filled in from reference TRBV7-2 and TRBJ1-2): GAGVSQSPSNKVTEKGKDVELRCDPISGHTALYWYRQSLGQGLEFLIYFQGNSAPDKSGLPSDRFSAERTGGSVSTLTIQRTQQEDSAVYLCASSLVPQGADYTFGSGTRLTVV.

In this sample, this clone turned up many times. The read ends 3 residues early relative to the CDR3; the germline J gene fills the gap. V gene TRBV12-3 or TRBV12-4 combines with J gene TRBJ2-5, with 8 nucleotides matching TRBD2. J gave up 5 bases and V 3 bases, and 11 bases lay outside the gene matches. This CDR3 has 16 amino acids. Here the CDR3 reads CASSFGLAGGGETQYF. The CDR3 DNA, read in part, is TGTGCCAGCAGTTTTGGGTTGGCGGGGGGCGGGGAGACC.

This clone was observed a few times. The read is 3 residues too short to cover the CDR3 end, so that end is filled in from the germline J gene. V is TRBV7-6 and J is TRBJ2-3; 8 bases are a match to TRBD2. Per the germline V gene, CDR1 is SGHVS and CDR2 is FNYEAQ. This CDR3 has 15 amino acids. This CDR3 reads CASSLAAAGVETQYF. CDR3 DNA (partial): TGTGCCAGCAGCTTAGCCGCAGCGGGAGTGGAGACG.

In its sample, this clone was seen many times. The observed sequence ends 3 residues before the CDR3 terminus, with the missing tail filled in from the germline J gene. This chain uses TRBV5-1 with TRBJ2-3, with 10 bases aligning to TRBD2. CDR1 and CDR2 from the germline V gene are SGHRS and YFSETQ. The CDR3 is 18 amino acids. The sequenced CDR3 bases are TGCGCCAGCAGCTTGGAGGCTAGCGGGAGTATAGGCCAAGAGACG. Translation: CASSLEASGSIGQET. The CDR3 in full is CASSLEASGSIGQETQYF.

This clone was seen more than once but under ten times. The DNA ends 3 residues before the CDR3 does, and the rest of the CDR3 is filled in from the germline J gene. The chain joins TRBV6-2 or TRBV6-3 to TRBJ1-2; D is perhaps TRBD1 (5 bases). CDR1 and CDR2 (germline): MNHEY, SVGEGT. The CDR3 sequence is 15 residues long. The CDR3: CASSLGLANTDTYTF. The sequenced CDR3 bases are TGTGCCAGCAGCTTGGGACTAGCGAACACAGATACC.

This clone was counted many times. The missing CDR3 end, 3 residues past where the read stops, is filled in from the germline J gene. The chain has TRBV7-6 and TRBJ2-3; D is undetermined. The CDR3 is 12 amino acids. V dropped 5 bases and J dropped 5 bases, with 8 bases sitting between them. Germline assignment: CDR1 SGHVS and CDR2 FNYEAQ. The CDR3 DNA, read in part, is TGTGCCAGCAGCCGTGCAGGAGATACG. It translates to CASSRAGDT. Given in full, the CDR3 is CASSRAGDTQYF.

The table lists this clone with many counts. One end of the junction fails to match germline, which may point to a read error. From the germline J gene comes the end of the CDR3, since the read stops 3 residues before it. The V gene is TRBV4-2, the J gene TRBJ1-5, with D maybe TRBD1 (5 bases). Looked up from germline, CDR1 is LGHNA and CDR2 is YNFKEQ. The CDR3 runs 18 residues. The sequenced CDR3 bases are TGCGCCAGCAGCCAAGAATTGGAGGCGGGGGATAGCAATCAGCCC. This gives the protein CASSQELEAGDSNQP. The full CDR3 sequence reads CASSQELEAGDSNQPQHF.

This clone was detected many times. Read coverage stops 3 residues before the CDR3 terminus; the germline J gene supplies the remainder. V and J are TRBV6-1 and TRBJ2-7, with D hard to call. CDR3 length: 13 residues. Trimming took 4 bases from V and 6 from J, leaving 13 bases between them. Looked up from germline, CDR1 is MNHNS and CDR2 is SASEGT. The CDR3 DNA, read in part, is TGTGCCAGCAGTGTTGGTCCGCGTTTCGAG. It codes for CASSVGPRFE. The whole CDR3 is CASSVGPRFEQYF.

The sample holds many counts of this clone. CDR3 protein: CASSYSRHRPVYEQYF. The covered CDR3 bases are TGTGCCAGCAGTTACTCGCGACACAGGCCGGTCTACGAG. The chain is built from TRBV6-2 or TRBV6-3 and TRBJ2-7; weak D call: TRBD1 (5 bases). The read ends 3 residues before the CDR3 terminus; that terminus is restored from the germline J gene. The CDR3 runs 16 residues. The germline V gene has CDR1 MNHEY and CDR2 SVGEGT. Trimming removed 0 bases at V and 3 bases at J, with 15 bases between.

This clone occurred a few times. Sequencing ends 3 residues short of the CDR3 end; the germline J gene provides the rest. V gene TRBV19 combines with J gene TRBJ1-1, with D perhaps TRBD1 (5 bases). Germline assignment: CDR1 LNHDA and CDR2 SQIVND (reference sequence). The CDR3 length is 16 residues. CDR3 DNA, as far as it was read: TGTGCCAGTAGTATAGTGGGACTAGCGGGGGAGAATGAG. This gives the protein CASSIVGLAGENE. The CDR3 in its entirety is CASSIVGLAGENEAFF.

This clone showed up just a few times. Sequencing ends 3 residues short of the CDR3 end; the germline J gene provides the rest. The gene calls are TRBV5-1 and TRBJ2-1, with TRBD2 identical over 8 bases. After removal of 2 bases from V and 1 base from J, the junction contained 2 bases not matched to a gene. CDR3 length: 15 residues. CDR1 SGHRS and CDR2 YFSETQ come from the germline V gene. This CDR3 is CASSLAGVSYNEQFF. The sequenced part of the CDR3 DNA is TGCGCCAGCAGCTTAGCGGGAGTATCCTACAATGAG.

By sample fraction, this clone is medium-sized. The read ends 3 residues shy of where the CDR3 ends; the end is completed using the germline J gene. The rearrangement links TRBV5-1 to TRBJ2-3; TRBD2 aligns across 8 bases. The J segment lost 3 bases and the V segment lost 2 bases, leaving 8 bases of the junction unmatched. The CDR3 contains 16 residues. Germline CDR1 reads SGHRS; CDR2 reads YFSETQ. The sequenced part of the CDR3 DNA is TGCGCCAGCAGCTTTAGCGGGGCCCCCCCAACAGATACG. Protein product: CASSFSGAPPTDT. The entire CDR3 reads CASSFSGAPPTDTQYF.

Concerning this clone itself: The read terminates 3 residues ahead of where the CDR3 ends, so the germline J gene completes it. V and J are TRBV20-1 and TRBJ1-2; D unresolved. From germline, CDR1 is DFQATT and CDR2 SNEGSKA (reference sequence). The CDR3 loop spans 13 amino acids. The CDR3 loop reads CSALNPGFHEYTF. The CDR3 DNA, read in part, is TGCAGTGCCCTTAACCCGGGTTTCCACGAG.

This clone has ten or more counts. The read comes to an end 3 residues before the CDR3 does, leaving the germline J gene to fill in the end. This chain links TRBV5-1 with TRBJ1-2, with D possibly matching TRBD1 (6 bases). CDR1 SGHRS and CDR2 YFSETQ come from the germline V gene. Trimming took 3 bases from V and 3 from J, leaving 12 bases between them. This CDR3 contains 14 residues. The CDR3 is CASSSGTWDYGYTF. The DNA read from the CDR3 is TGCGCCAGCAGCTCGGGGACATGGGACTATGGC.

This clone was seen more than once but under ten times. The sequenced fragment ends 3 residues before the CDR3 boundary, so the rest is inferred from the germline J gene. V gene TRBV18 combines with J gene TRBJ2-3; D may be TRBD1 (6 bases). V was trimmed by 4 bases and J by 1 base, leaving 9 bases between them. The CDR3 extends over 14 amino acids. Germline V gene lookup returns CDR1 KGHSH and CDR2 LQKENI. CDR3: CASSRGHGTDTQYF. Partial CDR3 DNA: TGTGCCAGCTCACGGGGGCATGGCACAGATACG.

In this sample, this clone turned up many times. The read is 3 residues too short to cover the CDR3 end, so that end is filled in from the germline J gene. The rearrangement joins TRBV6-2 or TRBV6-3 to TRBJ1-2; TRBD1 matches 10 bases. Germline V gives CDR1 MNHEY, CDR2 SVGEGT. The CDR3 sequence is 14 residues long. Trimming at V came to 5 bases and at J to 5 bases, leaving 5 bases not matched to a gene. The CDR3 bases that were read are TGTGCCAGCAGTGAGACAGGGGGCAGGTATGGC. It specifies CASSETGGRYG. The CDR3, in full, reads CASSETGGRYGYTF.

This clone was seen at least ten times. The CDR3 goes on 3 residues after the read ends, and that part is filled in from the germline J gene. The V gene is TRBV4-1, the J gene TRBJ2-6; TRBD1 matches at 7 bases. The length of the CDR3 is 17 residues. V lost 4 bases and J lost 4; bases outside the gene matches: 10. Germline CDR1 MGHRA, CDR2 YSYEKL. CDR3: CASSPHPKGAGANVLTF. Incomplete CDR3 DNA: TGCGCCAGCAGCCCACATCCGAAGGGGGCGGGGGCCAACGTC.

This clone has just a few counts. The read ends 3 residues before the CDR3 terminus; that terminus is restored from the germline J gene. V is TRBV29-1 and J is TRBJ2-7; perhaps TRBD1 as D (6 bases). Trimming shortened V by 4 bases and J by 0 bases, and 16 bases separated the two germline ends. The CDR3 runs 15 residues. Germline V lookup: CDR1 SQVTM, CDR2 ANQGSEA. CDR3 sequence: CSVGVWTEDSYEQYF. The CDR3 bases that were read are TGCAGCGTTGGAGTGTGGACAGAAGACTCCTACGAG.

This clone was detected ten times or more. This chain's CDR3 is CASTNGGDGYTF. The sequenced CDR3 bases are TGTGCCAGTACCAATGGGGGGGATGGC. The J gene is TRBJ1-2, the V gene TRBV19; maybe TRBD1 (5 bases). The read gets to within 3 residues of the CDR3 end, and the germline J gene fills in the rest. Germline CDR1 is LNHDA and CDR2 is SQIVND (reference sequence). The CDR3 has 12 residues. With 7 bases removed from V and 6 bases from J, the gap between germline ends came to 12 bases.

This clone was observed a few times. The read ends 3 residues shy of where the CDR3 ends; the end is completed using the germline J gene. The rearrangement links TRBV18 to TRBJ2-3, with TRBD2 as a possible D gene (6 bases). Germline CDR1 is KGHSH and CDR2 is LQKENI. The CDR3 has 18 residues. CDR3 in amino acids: CASSPVRAGGSPNQPQYF. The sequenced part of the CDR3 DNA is TGTGCCAGCTCACCCGTCCGGGCCGGGGGATCCCCCAATCAGCCG.

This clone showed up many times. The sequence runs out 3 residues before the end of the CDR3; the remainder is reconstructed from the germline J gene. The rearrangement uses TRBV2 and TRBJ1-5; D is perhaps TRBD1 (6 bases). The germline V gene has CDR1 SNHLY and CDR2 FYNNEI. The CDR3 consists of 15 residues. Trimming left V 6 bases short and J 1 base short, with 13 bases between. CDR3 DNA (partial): TGTGCCAGCAGGCTTGAGGGGGTGAGCAATCAGCCC. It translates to CASRLEGVSNQP. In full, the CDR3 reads CASRLEGVSNQPQHF.

CDR3 region: CASSIDPHSQTSGSHNEQFF. CDR3 bases read: TGTGCCAGTAGTATAGATCCGCACTCACAGACTAGCGGGAGCCACAATGAG. The chain links TRBV19 to TRBJ2-1; 12 bases line up with TRBD2. From the germline J gene comes the end of the CDR3, since the read stops 3 residues before it. The CDR3 extends over 20 amino acids. Germline-derived CDR1 and CDR2 are LNHDA and SQIVND (reference sequence). The trim removed 0 bases at V and 5 bases at J, leaving 14 bases unmatched.